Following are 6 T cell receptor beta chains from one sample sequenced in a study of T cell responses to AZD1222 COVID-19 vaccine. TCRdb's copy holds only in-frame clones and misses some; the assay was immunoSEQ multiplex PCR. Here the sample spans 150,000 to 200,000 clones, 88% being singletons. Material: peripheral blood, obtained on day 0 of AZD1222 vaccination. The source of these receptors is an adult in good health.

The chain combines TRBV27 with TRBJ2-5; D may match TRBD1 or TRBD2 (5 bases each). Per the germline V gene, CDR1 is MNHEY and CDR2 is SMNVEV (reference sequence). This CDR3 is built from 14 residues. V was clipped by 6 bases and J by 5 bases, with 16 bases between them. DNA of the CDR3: TGTGCCAGCAGCCCCCGGTCTTGGGGGGAGACCCAGTACTTC. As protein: CASSPRSWGETQYF.

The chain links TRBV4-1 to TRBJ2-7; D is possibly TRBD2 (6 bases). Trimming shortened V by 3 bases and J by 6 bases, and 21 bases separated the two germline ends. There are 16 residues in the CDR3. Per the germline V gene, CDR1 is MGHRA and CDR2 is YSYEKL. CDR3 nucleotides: TGCGCCAGCAGCCAGTACACGGGGGTGGCTACTTCCGAGCAGTACTTC. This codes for CASSQYTGVATSEQYF.

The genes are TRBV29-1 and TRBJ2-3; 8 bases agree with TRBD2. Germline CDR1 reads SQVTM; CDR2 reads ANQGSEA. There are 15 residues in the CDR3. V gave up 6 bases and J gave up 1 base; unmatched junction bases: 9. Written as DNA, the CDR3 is TGCAGCGTCACCTTAGCGGGGCGACGCACAGATACGCAGTATTTT. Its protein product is CSVTLAGRRTDTQYF.

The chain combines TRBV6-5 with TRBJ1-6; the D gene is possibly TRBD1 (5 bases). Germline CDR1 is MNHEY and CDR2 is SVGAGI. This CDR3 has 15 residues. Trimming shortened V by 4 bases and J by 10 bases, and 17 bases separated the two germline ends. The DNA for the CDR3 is TGTGCCAGCAGTTTCGGGGAGGGCTGGGGCTCACCCCTCCACTTT. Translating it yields CASSFGEGWGSPLHF.

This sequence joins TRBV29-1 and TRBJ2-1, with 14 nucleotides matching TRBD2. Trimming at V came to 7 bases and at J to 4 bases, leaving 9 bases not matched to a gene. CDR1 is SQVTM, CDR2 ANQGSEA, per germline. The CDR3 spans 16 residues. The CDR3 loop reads CSGGTSGGPTYNEQFF. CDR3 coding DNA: TGCAGCGGCGGGACTAGCGGGGGTCCCACTTACAATGAGCAGTTCTTC.

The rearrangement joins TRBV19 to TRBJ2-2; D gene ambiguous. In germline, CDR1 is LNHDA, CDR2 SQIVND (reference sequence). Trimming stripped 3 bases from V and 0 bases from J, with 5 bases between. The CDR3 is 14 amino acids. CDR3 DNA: TGTGCCAGTAGTATTGACCCGAACACCGGGGAGCTGTTTTTT. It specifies CASSIDPNTGELFF.